Listed below are T cell receptor beta chains from one sample, sequenced in a study of cytomegalovirus exposure and HLA in healthy donors. Method: immunoSEQ multiplex PCR; TCRdb's copy keeps in-frame clones and lacks some. In the table there are roughly 120,000 clones, around 9% of which are singletons. Sequenced sample: PBMCs. The receptors stem from a man aged 35-49 years in good health and CMV-seronegative. Both conserved end residues are part of each CDR3. D genes are given only for firm matches. A row's size may be missing; if present it is once, few, many or a size class.

v_gene,d_gene,abundance,j_gene,CDR3aa,CDR3nt
TRBV29-1,-,-,TRBJ1-5,CSVWAGDNQPQHF,TGCAGCGTTTGGGCAGGGGACAATCAGCCCCAGCATTTT
TRBV5-6,-,few,TRBJ1-2,CASSSGSRHYGYTF,TGTGCCAGCAGCTCCGGGAGCCGGCACTATGGCTACACCTTC
TRBV5-1,TRBD2,-,TRBJ2-1,CASSIELAGYNEQFF,TGCGCCAGCAGCATCGAACTAGCGGGGTACAATGAGCAGTTCTTC
TRBV7-2,TRBD2,few,TRBJ2-3,CASSTGLYTDTQYF,TGTGCCAGCAGCACGGGACTATACACAGATACGCAGTATTTT
TRBV11-3,TRBD1,-,TRBJ2-1,CASSYEQGTNDNEQFF,TGTGCCAGCAGCTACGAACAGGGGACAAACGACAATGAGCAGTTCTTC
TRBV11-2,TRBD1,-,TRBJ1-1,CASSPWTGKDTEAFF,TGTGCCAGCAGCCCGTGGACAGGGAAGGACACTGAAGCTTTCTTT
TRBV5-1,TRBD1,-,TRBJ1-2,CASSPDRGPPYGYTF,TGCGCCAGCAGCCCGGACAGGGGGCCACCCTATGGCTACACCTTC
TRBV9,-,-,TRBJ1-6,CASSPQGGGGSPLHF,TGTGCCAGCAGCCCCCAGGGAGGGGGAGGTTCACCCCTCCACTTT
TRBV7-8,-,-,TRBJ1-2,CASSPRPGRRGYTF,TGTGCCAGCAGCCCTAGGCCGGGCAGGAGGGGCTACACCTTC
TRBV27,-,-,TRBJ1-3,CASSSGQPSSGNTIYF,TGTGCCAGCAGTTCCGGACAGCCGAGCTCTGGAAACACCATATATTTT
TRBV19,-,-,TRBJ1-1,CASKIGGGTEAFF,TGTGCCAGTAAAATTGGGGGGGGGACTGAAGCTTTCTTT
TRBV18,TRBD1,-,TRBJ1-2,CASSPGQGGGYTF,TGTGCCAGCTCACCGGGACAGGGTGGGGGCTACACCTTC
TRBV2,TRBD2,-,TRBJ2-1,CASSLLAGPPGEQFF,TGTGCCAGCAGTCTACTAGCGGGGCCCCCCGGTGAGCAGTTCTTC
TRBV7-6,TRBD1,-,TRBJ2-5,CASRSTGPETQYF,TGTGCCAGCCGATCGACAGGGCCAGAGACCCAGTACTTC
TRBV11-3,TRBD2,-,TRBJ2-7,CASSPSGRDYEQYF,TGTGCCAGCAGCCCTAGCGGGAGAGACTACGAGCAGTACTTC
TRBV6-1,-,-,TRBJ2-3,CASTSLVTDTQYF,TGTGCCAGCACGAGTCTTGTCACAGATACGCAGTATTTT
TRBV9,TRBD1,-,TRBJ2-1,CASSGGQGWGNEQFF,TGTGCCAGCAGCGGCGGACAGGGGTGGGGCAATGAGCAGTTCTTC
TRBV6-5,-,few,TRBJ1-1,CASSITRSGTEAFF,TGTGCCAGCAGCATAACCCGGTCAGGCACTGAAGCTTTCTTT
TRBV29-1,TRBD2,few,TRBJ2-2,CSAREGGELFF,TGCAGCGCTAGGGAGGGCGGGGAGCTGTTTTTT
TRBV19,TRBD1,-,TRBJ1-5,CASSRDREVQPQHF,TGTGCCAGTAGCCGAGACAGGGAGGTTCAGCCCCAGCATTTT
TRBV5-1,-,many,TRBJ2-6,CASSGVRGRLGGANVLTF,TGCGCCAGCAGCGGAGTTAGGGGCCGCCTGGGTGGGGCCAACGTCCTGACTTTC
TRBV9,-,-,TRBJ1-1,CASSLSGGTEAFF,TGTGCCAGCAGCCTTAGCGGGGGCACTGAAGCTTTCTTT
TRBV5-1,-,few,TRBJ2-5,CASSPEVQETQYF,TGCGCCAGCAGTCCAGAAGTACAAGAGACCCAGTACTTC
TRBV5-6,-,few,TRBJ2-5,CASRNVDPGETQYF,TGTGCCAGCAGAAACGTCGACCCCGGGGAGACCCAGTACTTC